What follows is one T cell receptor (beta chain) and its context. This clone's antigen is unknown. No much larger clone is present one base from it, and per-base qualities are unavailable. TCR beta repertoires were profiled from peripheral blood of over 10 young patients with multiple sclerosis to demonstrate the VDJtools post-analysis software. The patients with multiple sclerosis were children and adolescents between roughly 6 and 17 years of age. Library generation was performed with PCR. TCRdb records Illumina HiSeq 2500 as the sequencer. To reduce PCR and sequencing biases, unique molecular identifiers were incorporated into the TCR beta cDNA libraries. Per 1 to 10 million input T cells, approximately 500,000 cDNA molecules were obtained, such that each molecule approximated one T cell. Patient libraries were prepared and sequenced with the same protocol used for the earlier healthy control dataset. Within a given batch, samples were prepared together, multiplexed and sequenced on the same HiSeq lane. As for the authors' bioinformatics: Raw barcoded reads were processed with MIGEC, and single-read molecular identifier groups were discarded before consensus assembly and CDR3 extraction. Clonotype tables were post-analysed with VDJtools, and diversity was normalized by down-sampling all datasets to the smallest sample size. To correct batch-related cross-sample contamination, repertoire overlap clustering matched CDR3 amino acid sequences but not nucleotide sequences. TCRdb reran the public reads through fastp at Q25 and MiXCR, keeping productive beta chains. Entries are consolidated by CDR3 protein sequence, retaining the most common genes and DNA. The V and J calls and clone size are TCRdb's, not the authors'. The sample yields fewer than 550,000 distinct CDR3 sequences; around a third were counted once. The biggest ten clones account for 4.5% to 7.5% of the sample.

These data come from a study of post-analysis software for immune sequencing data (dated by TCRdb to between 2014 and 2017). Regarding the study in general: Relapsing-remitting, secondary progressive and progressive-relapsing multiple sclerosis were recorded as disease courses, and subtype annotation was lacking for some patients. The patient repertoires were compared against 11 previously published healthy control repertoires obtained from donors aged 6 to 25 years. A subset of samples was prepared in parallel using single-end sample barcoding, then pooled and co-amplified after Illumina adapter ligation. Beyond this particular receptor, the publication reports: Strong co-clustering of samples prepared in the same batch was shown by direct clustering with F measure, prompting a batch-effect correction. Patients showed significantly higher frequencies than controls for a handful of TRBV segments, among them TRBV5-6, TRBV5-1 and TRBV20-1. Multiple sclerosis patients had significantly lower normalized Chao1 diversity than controls, a result that suggests substantial peripheral T-cell clonal expansion. The multiple sclerosis patient group was slightly younger than the control group.

V is cut by 1 base and J by 0 bases, and the space between the germline ends is 8 bases. The CDR1 and CDR2 encoded by the germline V gene are SGHRS and YFSETQ. The CDR3 numbers 15 residues from cysteine through phenylalanine. Only the CDR3 part of the read is kept: 45 bases, read in frame from the first base. The sequencing input was blood. The origin of this receptor is a girl aged 2-17 years with multiple sclerosis. The chain is made from TRBV5-1 and TRBJ2-4; the D segment cannot be called with confidence. At the DNA level, the sequence is TGCGCCAGCAGCTTGTCACTTTTAGCCAAAAACATTCAGTACTTC. Its amino acids are CASSLSLLAKNIQYF.